The clone carrying this TCR beta chain has just a few counts. What it recognizes is unknown. Treatment defined: roughly 10-day PBMC culture with coronavirus spike peptide pools or control peptides (ViraFEST assay). At both days 3 and 7, half the medium was replaced with fresh IL-2 medium. Following a culture period (roughly ten days), negative selection was used to isolate CD4+ T cells. This sample stems from a study of vaccination and CD4 T cells after COVID-19. The overall study: As a positive control, some control cultures were given a CEFX pool, while others were given an HIV-1 Nef pool or no peptide.

Cultured CD4+ T cells had their DNA profiled by the Oncomine TCR Beta short-read assay. Researchers extracted genomic DNA from CD4+ T cells that had been cultured. TCRdb re-called the PCR reads with MiXCR, one entry per CDR3 protein. Altogether tens of thousands of distinct CDR3 sequences are present, approximately 50% being singletons, with the ten largest covering about 4.9%. Germline lookup yields CDR1 MRHNA and CDR2 SNTAGT. The trim removed 2 bases at V and 8 bases at J, leaving 3 bases unmatched. The CDR3 runs to 15 residues. The chain combines TRBV6-4 with TRBJ2-3; TRBD2 aligns across 14 bases. The material sequenced was CD4+ T cells from blood, cultured in vitro. This clonotype was obtained from a human donor who had recovered from COVID-19. The CDR3 sequence: CASSDVGLAGVTQYF. Here the CDR3 DNA reads TGTGCCAGCAGTGACGTGGGACTAGCGGGAGTTACGCAGTATTTT.